Listed here are 32 T cell receptor beta chains from one sample, sequenced in a study of cytomegalovirus exposure and HLA in healthy donors. This PCR relied on a set of 60 Vbeta primers and 13 Jbeta primers. Sequencing was performed with immunoSEQ multiplex PCR; in TCRdb, only in-frame clones are kept and a portion is missing. The sample includes around 99,000 clones, 65% to 85% of them seen just once. The sequencing input was PBMCs. These receptors were collected from a man aged 35 to 55 in good health and CMV-seronegative.

This clone occurred a few times. In nucleotides, the CDR3 is TGTGCCAGCAGCTGGGACAGGGGCACTGAAGCTTTCTTT. Translating it yields CASSWDRGTEAFF. The chain links TRBV27 to TRBJ1-1; 10 bases agree with TRBD1. Germline-derived CDR1 and CDR2 are MNHEY and SMNVEV (reference sequence). The junction had 2 bases not matched to a gene; V was cut back by 6 bases and J by 4 bases. This CDR3 spans 13 amino acids.

This clone was found a few times. The CDR3 DNA is TGTGCCAGCAGTTCCCTCAGCTCCTACGAGCAGTACTTC. Protein product: CASSSLSSYEQYF. The chain employs TRBV27 and TRBJ2-7; D gene uncertain. Trimming removed 4 bases at V and 0 bases at J, with 7 bases between. CDR1 MNHEY and CDR2 SMNVEV come from the germline V gene (reference sequence). The CDR3 is made up of 13 amino acids.

The genes are TRBV28 and TRBJ1-5, with 7 bases that match TRBD1. The germline V gene encodes CDR1 MDHEN and CDR2 SYDVKM. CDR3 length: 15 residues. Trimming at V came to 5 bases and at J to 2 bases, leaving 6 bases not matched to a gene. CDR3 sequence reads: CASSEGGAGNQPQHF. DNA of the CDR3: TGTGCCAGCAGTGAAGGGGGCGCAGGCAATCAGCCCCAGCATTTT.

In this sample, this clone turned up a few times. The rearrangement links TRBV11-2 to TRBJ2-5; 8 bases are shared with TRBD1. Germline V gene data show CDR1 as SGHAT and CDR2 as FQNNGV. The CDR3 is 16 amino acids. Trimming cost V 5 bases and J 1 base; bases outside gene matches: 9. The chain's CDR3 is CASSTGAGGSQETQYF. CDR3 nucleotide sequence: TGTGCCAGCAGCACGGGGGCAGGGGGCAGCCAAGAGACCCAGTACTTC.

This chain uses TRBV27 with TRBJ1-6; no reliable D call. The CDR3 covers 12 residues. The germline V gene encodes CDR1 MNHEY and CDR2 SMNVEV (reference sequence). Trimming took off 3 bases at V and 8 bases at J, with 5 bases between the two ends. CDR3 DNA sequence: TGTGCCAGCAGTTTTATTGATTCACCCCTCCACTTT. It encodes CASSFIDSPLHF.

The CDR3 DNA is TGTGCCAGCAGCTTGGGACTAGCGGGAGGGATCCCGGCCTACGAGCAGTACTTC. Amino acid sequence: CASSLGLAGGIPAYEQYF. The chain combines TRBV5-6 with TRBJ2-7; 14 bases line up with TRBD2. CDR1 SGHDT and CDR2 YYEEEE come from the germline V gene. The CDR3 runs to 18 residues. V trimming: 0 bases; J trimming: 2 bases; junction bases outside the gene matches: 7.

The chain is built from TRBV7-9 and TRBJ2-3, with TRBD2 identical over 8 bases. V trimming: 2 bases; J trimming: 6 bases; junction bases outside the gene matches: 4. CDR3 length equals 14 residues. The V gene's germline CDR1 is SEHNR and CDR2 FQNEAQ (reference sequence). CDR3 bases: TGTGCCAGCAGCTTATCGGGACTAGAGGATACGCAGTATTTT. Protein product: CASSLSGLEDTQYF.

This rearrangement joins TRBV2 to TRBJ1-1; TRBD1 matches at 9 bases. The CDR3 contains 15 residues. V lost 7 bases and J lost 2; bases outside the gene matches: 8. Germline assignment: CDR1 SNHLY and CDR2 FYNNEI. CDR3 amino acids: CASNPGQGRNTEAFF. As DNA, the CDR3 is TGTGCCAGCAACCCGGGACAGGGACGAAACACTGAAGCTTTCTTT. The complete variable domain, with remaining parts taken from reference TRBV2 and TRBJ1-1, reads EPEVTQTPSHQVTQMGQEVILRCVPISNHLYFYWYRQILGQKVEFLVSFYNNEISEKSEIFDDQFSVERPDGSNFTLKIRSTKLEDSAMYFCASNPGQGRNTEAFFGQGTRLTVV.

This chain joins TRBV7-2 and TRBJ2-7; TRBD2 agrees at 9 bases. The junction had 10 bases not matched to a gene; V was cut back by 3 bases and J by 4 bases. This CDR3 has 16 amino acids. Germline V gene sequence: CDR1 SGHTA, CDR2 FQGNSA. CDR3 residues: CASSLDGGRAAYEQYF. CDR3 coding DNA: TGTGCCAGCAGCTTGGACGGCGGGAGGGCCGCGTACGAGCAGTACTTC.

The rearrangement uses TRBV6-5 and TRBJ2-1; D possibly corresponds to TRBD2 (5 bases). Germline V CDR1 and CDR2: MNHEY, SVGAGI. With 6 bases removed from V and 5 bases from J, the gap between germline ends came to 14 bases. The CDR3 has 14 amino acids. CDR3 nucleotides: TGTGCCAGCAGACTGAGGGTGTTGAACAATGAGCAGTTCTTC. It translates to CASRLRVLNNEQFF.

This chain links TRBV5-1 with TRBJ2-3, with a possible D match to TRBD2 (5 bases). Deletions cut 0 bases from V and 2 bases from J, with 16 bases between. CDR1 is SGHRS, CDR2 YFSETQ, per germline. CDR3 length: 17 residues. CDR3 amino acids: CASSLAMSEVSTDTQYF. The DNA for the CDR3 is TGCGCCAGCAGCTTGGCTATGTCGGAGGTCTCCACAGATACGCAGTATTTT. The full variable domain, its missing parts supplied by reference TRBV5-1 and TRBJ2-3, is KAGVTQTPRYLIKTRGQQVTLSCSPISGHRSVSWYQQTPGQGLQFLFEYFSETQRNKGNFPGRFSGRQFSNSRSEMNVSTLELGDSALYLCASSLAMSEVSTDTQYFGPGTRLTVL.

In this sample, this clone turned up once. The chain couples TRBV30 to TRBJ1-2; TRBD1 matches 10 bases. The CDR3 totals 17 residues. From germline, CDR1 is GTSNPN and CDR2 SVGIG (reference sequence). After removal of 4 bases from V and 8 bases from J, the junction contained 19 bases not matched to a gene. This chain's CDR3 is CAWNGGGQGGRVGGYTF. Here the CDR3 DNA reads TGTGCCTGGAATGGGGGCGGACAGGGGGGGAGGGTGGGAGGCTACACCTTC.

In this sample, this clone turned up a few times. V is TRBV7-3 and J is TRBJ2-7; 11 nucleotides align to TRBD1. CDR1 SGHTA and CDR2 FQGTGA come from the germline V gene. The CDR3 runs 15 residues. V lost 4 bases and J lost 0; bases outside the gene matches: 2. Here the CDR3 reads CASSSGQGASYEQYF. The CDR3 nucleotides read TGTGCCAGCAGCTCAGGACAGGGGGCCTCCTACGAGCAGTACTTC.

The sample holds a few counts of this clone. The rearrangement links TRBV2 to TRBJ2-1; tentatively, D is TRBD2 (7 bases). Looked up from germline, CDR1 is SNHLY and CDR2 is FYNNEI. The CDR3 spans 14 residues. V was pared by 8 bases and J by 3 bases, with 14 bases between. The CDR3 DNA sequence: TGTGCCAGCTCAGGGGAGCGGGGCTACAATGAGCAGTTCTTC. Residues: CASSGERGYNEQFF. Combining the CDR3 with reference TRBV2 and TRBJ2-1 gives the whole variable domain EPEVTQTPSHQVTQMGQEVILRCVPISNHLYFYWYRQILGQKVEFLVSFYNNEISEKSEIFDDQFSVERPDGSNFTLKIRSTKLEDSAMYFCASSGERGYNEQFFGPGTRLTVL.

Only a few counts were recorded for this clone. The chain carries TRBV15 and TRBJ2-1, with 7 bases fitting TRBD2. The CDR3 is 15 amino acids. The germline V gene has CDR1 LNHNV and CDR2 YYDKDF (reference sequence). Trimming at V came to 4 bases and at J to 4 bases, leaving 7 bases not matched to a gene. The CDR3 here is CATSTRELGYNEQFF. CDR3 sequence (DNA): TGTGCCACCAGCACGCGGGAGCTGGGTTACAATGAGCAGTTCTTC.

The gene calls are TRBV2 and TRBJ1-1; D not resolved. Trimming took 4 bases from V and 2 from J, leaving 8 bases between them. The CDR3 sequence is 13 residues long. In germline, CDR1 is SNHLY, CDR2 FYNNEI. Here the CDR3 reads CASSGSRNTEAFF. The CDR3 DNA is TGTGCCAGCAGTGGGTCCAGAAACACTGAAGCTTTCTTT.

This clone was picked up one time. The chain couples TRBV28 to TRBJ1-1, with TRBD1 matching 7 bases. The CDR3 is 17 residues long. V dropped 1 base and J dropped 4; count of bases not matched to a gene: 12. Germline V gene sequence: CDR1 MDHEN, CDR2 SYDVKM. The CDR3 here is CASSLFIGGGRGTEAFF. CDR3 nucleotide sequence: TGTGCCAGCAGTTTATTCATAGGGGGCGGTCGAGGCACTGAAGCTTTCTTT.

The chain employs TRBV10-3 and TRBJ1-5; D uncertain. Trimming took 6 bases from V and 11 from J, leaving 20 bases between them. This CDR3 has 14 amino acids. Per germline, CDR1 ENHRY and CDR2 SYGVKD. The CDR3 reads CAISEEESGRAQHF. The CDR3 DNA follows: TGTGCCATCAGCGAGGAGGAATCGGGGAGAGCCCAGCATTTT.

This clone was seen a few times. J is TRBJ2-2 and V is TRBV7-2; 10 bases match TRBD1. Germline V CDR1 and CDR2: SGHTA, FQGNSA. V lost 7 bases to trimming and J lost 4 bases; unmatched junction nucleotides: 3. The CDR3 totals 14 residues. CDR3 region: CASTGQGGTGELFF. In DNA, the CDR3 is TGTGCCAGCACTGGACAGGGGGGCACCGGGGAGCTGTTTTTT.

This chain uses TRBV29-1 with TRBJ1-1, with TRBD1 identical over 8 bases. After removal of 5 bases from V and 1 base from J, the junction contained 6 bases not matched to a gene. Germline V CDR1 and CDR2: SQVTM, ANQGSEA. This CDR3 contains 14 residues. This CDR3 is CSVKGDRTNTEAFF. The CDR3 DNA follows: TGCAGCGTTAAAGGGGACAGGACGAACACTGAAGCTTTCTTT. The whole variable domain, filled in from reference TRBV29-1 and TRBJ1-1, reads SAVISQKPSRDICQRGTSLTIQCQVDSQVTMMFWYRQQPGQSLTLIATANQGSEATYESGFVIDKFPISRPNLTFSTLTVSNMSPEDSSIYLCSVKGDRTNTEAFFGQGTRLTVV.

The V gene is TRBV6-1, the J gene TRBJ2-1, with 8 bases aligning to TRBD1. The CDR3 has 16 residues. Germline CDR1 reads MNHNS; CDR2 reads SASEGT. V shed 0 bases, J shed 3 bases, and the junction held 4 bases outside the gene matches. The CDR3 DNA reads TGTGCCAGCAGTGAAGCTTCAGGACAGGGCTACAATGAGCAGTTCTTC. Translation: CASSEASGQGYNEQFF.

The chain uses TRBV11-2 and TRBJ2-1; 7 bases align to TRBD2. CDR3 length: 17 residues. The V gene's germline CDR1 is SGHAT and CDR2 FQNNGV. V dropped 4 bases and J dropped 2; count of bases not matched to a gene: 11. The CDR3 nucleotides read TGTGCCAGCAGCTCCTCCTGGAAAAGCGGGGCCTACAATGAGCAGTTCTTC. This gives the protein CASSSSWKSGAYNEQFF. Full variable domain (outside the CDR3, taken from reference TRBV11-2 and TRBJ2-1): EAGVAQSPRYKIIEKRQSVAFWCNPISGHATLYWYQQILGQGPKLLIQFQNNGVVDDSQLPKDRFSAERLKGVDSTLKIQPAKLEDSAVYLCASSSSWKSGAYNEQFFGPGTRLTVL.

The rearrangement links TRBV4-1 to TRBJ2-5; D possibly corresponds to TRBD1 (5 bases). The DNA end favors TRBJ2-7, so the J call may be wrong. The germline V gene encodes CDR1 MGHRA and CDR2 YSYEKL. This CDR3 comprises 15 residues. This CDR3 reads CASSQVPDISYEQYF. DNA for the CDR3: TGCGCCAGCAGCCAAGTCCCGGACATCTCCTACGAGCAGTACTTC.

This chain uses TRBV6-4 with TRBJ2-2; 9 bases line up with TRBD1. The ends lost 6 bases at V and 1 base at J; junction bases unmatched: 6. Per germline, CDR1 MRHNA and CDR2 SNTAGT. The CDR3 has 16 amino acids. The CDR3 bases are TGTGCCAGCAGCAAGGGGACAGGGATGAACACCGGGGAGCTGTTTTTT. This gives the protein CASSKGTGMNTGELFF.

This clone was seen a handful of times. V gene TRBV5-6 combines with J gene TRBJ1-5; D gene uncertain. The CDR3 covers 14 residues. Trimming cost V 1 base and J 7 bases, with 12 bases left between them. The germline V gene has CDR1 SGHDT and CDR2 YYEEEE. The CDR3 here is CASSLKTNFQPQHF. The CDR3 DNA follows: TGTGCCAGCAGCTTGAAAACCAACTTCCAGCCCCAGCATTTT.

This clone was recorded a few times. The genes are TRBV28 and TRBJ1-2, with TRBD1 matching 8 bases. The V and J ends lost 1 base and 8 bases, in that order; junction bases with no gene match: 12. Germline V gene lookup returns CDR1 MDHEN and CDR2 SYDVKM. The CDR3 is 16 amino acids. CDR3 loop: CASSLFHQGQGEGYTF. CDR3 nucleotide sequence: TGTGCCAGCAGTTTATTTCACCAAGGACAGGGCGAGGGCTACACCTTC.

In DNA form, the CDR3 reads TGTGCCAGCAGCACACGGACAGCTTACAACACTGAAGCTTTCTTT. Translated, it gives CASSTRTAYNTEAFF. The rearrangement links TRBV7-9 to TRBJ1-1, with a possible D match to TRBD1 (6 bases). The germline V and J ends were trimmed by 5 bases and 2 bases, with 15 bases remaining between them. The CDR3 sequence is 15 residues long. Germline values: CDR1 SEHNR, CDR2 FQNEAQ (reference sequence).

This chain connects TRBV6-4 to TRBJ1-1, with D maybe TRBD1 (5 bases). Deletions cut 5 bases from V and 3 bases from J, with 13 bases between. CDR3 size: 14 residues. Germline V CDR1 and CDR2: MRHNA, SNTAGT. CDR3 nucleotides: TGTGCCAGCAGTCCGACACCAGGGTACACTGAAGCTTTCTTT. Amino acids: CASSPTPGYTEAFF.

CDR3 in amino acids: CASSIGGGNSPLHF. Here the CDR3 DNA reads TGTGCCAGTAGTATTGGAGGAGGTAATTCACCCCTCCACTTT. The V gene is TRBV19, the J gene TRBJ1-6; D not resolved. Trimming pared 3 bases from V and 6 bases from J, leaving 9 bases between. The CDR3 is 14 amino acids. The germline CDR1 and CDR2 sequences are LNHDA and SQIVND (reference sequence).

This clone was recorded once. The rearrangement links TRBV2 to TRBJ2-2, with 7 bases lining up with TRBD2. Unmatched junction bases numbered 9, after V lost 8 bases and J lost 6 bases. Per the germline V gene, CDR1 is SNHLY and CDR2 is FYNNEI. The CDR3 is 14 residues long. The DNA for the CDR3 is TGTGCCAGCGCCCCTAGCGGTCAGGCCGGGGAGCTGTTTTTT. Translating gives CASAPSGQAGELFF.

The chain employs TRBV7-6 and TRBJ2-5; perhaps TRBD2 as D (6 bases). Germline V gene data show CDR1 as SGHVS and CDR2 as FNYEAQ. V was trimmed by 5 bases and J by 7 bases, leaving 23 bases between them. The length of the CDR3 is 16 residues. The CDR3 sequence: CASSGLEGGFRGTQYF. The CDR3, as DNA: TGTGCCAGCAGCGGCCTCGAGGGAGGATTTAGGGGGACCCAGTACTTC.

The rearrangement uses TRBV11-2 and TRBJ1-4; 8 bases line up with TRBD1. This CDR3 has 15 amino acids. With V trimmed by 2 bases and J by 3 bases, 2 bases remained unmatched. Germline CDR1 reads SGHAT; CDR2 reads FQNNGV. The CDR3 protein is CASSLSRGPNEKLFF. The CDR3 DNA reads TGTGCCAGCAGCTTAAGCAGGGGGCCTAATGAAAAACTGTTTTTT.